These 5 T cell receptor beta chains came from one sample sequenced in a study of T cell changes during pregnancy in multiple sclerosis. Clones were sequenced by immunoSEQ multiplex PCR, and TCRdb holds only the in-frame ones, with some missing. This sample carries some 89,000 clones, about 94% of them seen once, and the ten largest clones take more than 2%. The sample here was peripheral blood, taken in the third trimester of pregnancy. Source of these receptors: a female donor with multiple sclerosis, enrolled in a pregnancy study.

The rearrangement uses TRBV5-6 and TRBJ2-3; the D gene is possibly TRBD1 (6 bases). V was shortened by 4 bases and J by 1 base, with 13 bases between the two germline ends. There are 15 residues in the CDR3. Germline V lookup: CDR1 SGHDT, CDR2 YYEEEE. The CDR3: CASSPGVWGTDTQYF. Here the CDR3 DNA reads TGTGCCAGCAGCCCAGGGGTTTGGGGCACAGATACGCAGTATTTT.

The count of this clone is one. The V and J genes are TRBV18 and TRBJ2-1; a weak D match, TRBD2 (6 bases). CDR1 KGHSH and CDR2 LQKENI come from the germline V gene. Trimming removed 3 bases at V and 6 bases at J, with 9 bases between. The CDR3 spans 13 residues. CDR3 nucleotide sequence: TGTGCCAGCTCACCGGGACTCCGCAATGAGCAGTTCTTC. This sequence encodes CASSPGLRNEQFF.

The chain recombines TRBV6-1 with TRBJ2-3; 12 bases align to TRBD1. The V segment lost 7 bases and the J segment 3 bases; nucleotides outside the gene matches: 5. The V gene's germline CDR1 is MNHNS and CDR2 SASEGT. There are 15 residues in the CDR3. CDR3 sequence (DNA): TGTGCCAGCAACAGGGACAGGGGGCGGACAGATACGCAGTATTTT. It codes for CASNRDRGRTDTQYF.

The chain joins TRBV19 to TRBJ2-7, with 7 bases lining up with TRBD1. This CDR3 has 14 amino acids. Per germline, CDR1 LNHDA and CDR2 SQIVND (reference sequence). The V and J ends lost 9 bases and 12 bases, in that order; junction bases with no gene match: 20. The CDR3 DNA reads as TGTGCCAGCAGCATTGGGACAGCCTCCCTGTACTTGTACTTC. Translated: CASSIGTASLYLYF.

This clone was seen once. This chain uses TRBV14 with TRBJ1-5; 9 bases are a match to TRBD1. V shed 3 bases, J shed 7 bases, and the junction held 1 base outside the gene matches. The CDR3 consists of 13 residues. Germline V gene sequence: CDR1 SGHDN, CDR2 FVKESK. CDR3 sequence (DNA): TGTGCCAGCAGCCAGGACAGGGGACAGCCCCAGCATTTT. Protein: CASSQDRGQPQHF.